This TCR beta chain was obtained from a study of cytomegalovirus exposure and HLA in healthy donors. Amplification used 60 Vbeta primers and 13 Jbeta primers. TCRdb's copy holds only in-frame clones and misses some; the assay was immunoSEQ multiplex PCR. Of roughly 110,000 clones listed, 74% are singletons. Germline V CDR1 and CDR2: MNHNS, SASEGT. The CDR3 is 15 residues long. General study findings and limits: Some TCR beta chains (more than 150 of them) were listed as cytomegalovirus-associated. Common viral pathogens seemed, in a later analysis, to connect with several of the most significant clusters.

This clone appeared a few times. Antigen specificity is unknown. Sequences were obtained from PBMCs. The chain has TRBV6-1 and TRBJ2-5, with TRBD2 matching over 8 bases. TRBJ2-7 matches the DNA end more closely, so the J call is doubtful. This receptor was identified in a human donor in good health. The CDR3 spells CASSELLAGPYEQYF. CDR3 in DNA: TGTGCCAGCAGTGAGCTTCTAGCGGGCCCCTACGAGCAGTACTTC.